This T cell receptor beta chain was recovered during a study of CD8 T cells in ankylosing spondylitis. Study observations and caveats: Within ankylosing spondylitis blood, a TCR beta motif made up of seven to nine highly homologous variants appeared to be characteristic. Earlier studies detected some motif variants in reactive arthritis synovial fluid and blood. Researchers reportedly found disease-linked clones significantly enriched in matched ankylosing spondylitis synovial fluid.

Libraries of TCR beta came from quantitative 5'-RACE with molecular barcodes. Each CDR3 protein gets one entry after TCRdb re-called the 5' RACE reads with MiXCR. The data show 230,000 or so distinct CDR3 sequences, 18% seen once. Trimming removed 7 bases at V and 1 base at J, with 13 bases between. CDR3 length: 13 residues. Germline V gene lookup returns CDR1 SQVTM and CDR2 ANQGSEA. This clonotype has only a few counts. Antigen: not known. The source of this sequence is a male donor with ankylosing spondylitis or in good health (not recorded which). The rearrangement uses TRBV29-1 and TRBJ1-1; D is undetermined. The specimen was blood, either unsorted or a sorted T cell fraction (not recorded which). CDR3 sequence reads: CSAPSPENTEAFF. CDR3 coding DNA: TGCAGCGCCCCTTCCCCAGAGAACACTGAAGCTTTCTTT.